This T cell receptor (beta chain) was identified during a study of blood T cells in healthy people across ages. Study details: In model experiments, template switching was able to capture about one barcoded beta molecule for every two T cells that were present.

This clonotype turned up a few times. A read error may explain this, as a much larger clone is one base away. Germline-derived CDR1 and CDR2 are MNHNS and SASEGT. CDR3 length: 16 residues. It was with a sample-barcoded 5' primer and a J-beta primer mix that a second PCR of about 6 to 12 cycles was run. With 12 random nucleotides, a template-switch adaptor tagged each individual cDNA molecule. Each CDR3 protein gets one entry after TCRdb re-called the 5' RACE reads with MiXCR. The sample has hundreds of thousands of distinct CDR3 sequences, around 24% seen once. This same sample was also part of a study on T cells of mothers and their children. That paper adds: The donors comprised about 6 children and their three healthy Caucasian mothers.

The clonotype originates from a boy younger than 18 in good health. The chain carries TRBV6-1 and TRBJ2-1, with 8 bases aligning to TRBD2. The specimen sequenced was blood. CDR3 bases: TGTACCAGCAGTGAAGCGAGCGGGGGCGCCTACAATGAGCAGTTCTTC. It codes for CTSSEASGGAYNEQFF.